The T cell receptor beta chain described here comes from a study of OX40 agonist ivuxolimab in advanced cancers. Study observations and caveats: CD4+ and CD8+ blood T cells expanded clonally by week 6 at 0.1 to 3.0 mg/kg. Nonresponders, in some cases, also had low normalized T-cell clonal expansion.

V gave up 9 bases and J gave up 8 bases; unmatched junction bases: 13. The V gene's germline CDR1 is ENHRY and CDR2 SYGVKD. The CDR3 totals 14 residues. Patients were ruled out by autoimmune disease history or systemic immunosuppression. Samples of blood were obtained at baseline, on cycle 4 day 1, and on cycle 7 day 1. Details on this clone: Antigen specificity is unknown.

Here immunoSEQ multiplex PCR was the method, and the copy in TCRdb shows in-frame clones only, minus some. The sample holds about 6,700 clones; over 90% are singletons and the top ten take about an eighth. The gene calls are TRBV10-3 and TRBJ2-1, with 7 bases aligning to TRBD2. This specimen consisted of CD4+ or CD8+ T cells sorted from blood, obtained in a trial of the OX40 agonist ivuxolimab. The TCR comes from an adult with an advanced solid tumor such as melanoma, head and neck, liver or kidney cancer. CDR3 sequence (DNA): TGTGCCATAAGGGGTGCGGGGGATGTCTATGAGCAGTTCTTC. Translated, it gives CAIRGAGDVYEQFF.